Sequencing of this TCR beta chain was carried out in a study of vaccination and CD4 T cells after COVID-19. Germline V gives CDR1 SGHDN, CDR2 FVKESK. CDR3 length equals 15 residues. Trimming removed 1 base at V and 0 bases at J, with 8 bases between. Regarding this clonotype: Its specificity is unknown.

Oncomine TCR Beta short-read sequencing was applied to DNA from cultured CD4+ T cells. Cultured CD4+ T cells yielded the extracted genomic DNA. Each CDR3 protein gets one entry after TCRdb re-called the PCR reads with MiXCR. The sample comprises roughly 4,200 distinct CDR3 sequences, around 20% of which are singletons, and 15% to 20% rests with the top ten. Treatment specified: roughly ten-day PBMC culture with coronavirus spike peptide pools or control peptides (ViraFEST assay). Sequenced input: CD4+ T cells from blood, cultured in vitro. V usage is TRBV14 and J usage is TRBJ2-3; unclear D gene. This clonotype was obtained from a human donor who had recovered from COVID-19. The CDR3 DNA reads TGTGCCAGCAGCCAAGTCCTAGGAAGCACAGATACGCAGTATTTT. Translating gives CASSQVLGSTDTQYF.